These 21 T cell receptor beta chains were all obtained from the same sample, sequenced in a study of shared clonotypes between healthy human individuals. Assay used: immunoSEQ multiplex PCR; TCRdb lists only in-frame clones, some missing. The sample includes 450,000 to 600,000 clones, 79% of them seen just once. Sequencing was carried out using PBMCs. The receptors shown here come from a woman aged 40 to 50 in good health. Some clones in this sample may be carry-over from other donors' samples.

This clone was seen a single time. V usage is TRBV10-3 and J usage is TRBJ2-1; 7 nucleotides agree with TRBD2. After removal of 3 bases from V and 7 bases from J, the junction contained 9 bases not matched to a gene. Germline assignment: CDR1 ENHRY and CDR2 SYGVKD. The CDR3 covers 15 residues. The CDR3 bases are TGTGCCATCAGTGACCTAGCGGACCTGGGGAATGAGCAGTTCTTC. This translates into CAISDLADLGNEQFF.

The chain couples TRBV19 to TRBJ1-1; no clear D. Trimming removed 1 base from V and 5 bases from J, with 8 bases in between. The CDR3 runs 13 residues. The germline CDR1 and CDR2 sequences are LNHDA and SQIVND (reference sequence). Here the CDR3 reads CASSIGSGTEAFF. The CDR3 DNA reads TGTGCCAGTAGTATAGGATCGGGTACTGAAGCTTTCTTT. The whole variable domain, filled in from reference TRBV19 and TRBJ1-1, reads DGGITQSPKYLFRKEGQNVTLSCEQNLNHDAMYWYRQDPGQGLRLIYYSQIVNDFQKGDIAEGYSVSREKKESFPLTVTSAQKNPTAFYLCASSIGSGTEAFFGQGTRLTVV.

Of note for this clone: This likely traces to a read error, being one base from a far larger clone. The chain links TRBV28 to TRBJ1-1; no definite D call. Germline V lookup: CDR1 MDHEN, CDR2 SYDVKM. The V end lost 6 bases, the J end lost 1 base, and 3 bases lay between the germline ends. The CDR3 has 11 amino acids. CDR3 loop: CASRQNTEAFF. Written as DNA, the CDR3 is TGTGCCAGCAGGCAGAACACTGAAGCTTTCTTT. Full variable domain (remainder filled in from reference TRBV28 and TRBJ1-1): DVKVTQSSRYLVKRTGEKVFLECVQDMDHENMFWYRQDPGLGLRLIYFSYDVKMKEKGDIPEGYSVSREKKERFSLILESASTNQTSMYLCASRQNTEAFFGQGTRLTVV.

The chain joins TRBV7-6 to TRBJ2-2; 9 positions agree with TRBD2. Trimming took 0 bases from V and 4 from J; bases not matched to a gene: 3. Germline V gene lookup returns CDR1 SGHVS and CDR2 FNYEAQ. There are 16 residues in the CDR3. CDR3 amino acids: CASSLASGSRTGELFF. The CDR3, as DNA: TGTGCCAGCAGCTTAGCTAGCGGGAGTCGCACCGGGGAGCTGTTTTTT.

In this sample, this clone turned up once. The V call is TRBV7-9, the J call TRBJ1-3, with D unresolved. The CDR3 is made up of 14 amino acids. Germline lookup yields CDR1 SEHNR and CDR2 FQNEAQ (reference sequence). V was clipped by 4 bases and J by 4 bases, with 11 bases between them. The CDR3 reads CASSSTVTGNTIYF. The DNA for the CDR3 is TGTGCCAGCAGCTCCACAGTAACCGGAAACACCATATATTTT. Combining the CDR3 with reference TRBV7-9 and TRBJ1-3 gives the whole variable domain DTGVSQNPRHKITKRGQNVTFRCDPISEHNRLYWYRQTLGQGPEFLTYFQNEAQLEKSRLLSDRFSAERPKGSFSTLEIQRTEQGDSAMYLCASSSTVTGNTIYFGEGSWLTVV.

As DNA, the CDR3 is TGCAGCGCCAGACTAGCGGGAGGGGGCACCGGGGAGCTGTTTTTT. Protein: CSARLAGGGTGELFF. The gene calls are TRBV29-1 and TRBJ2-2; TRBD2 matches 14 bases. The CDR3 is 15 residues long. From germline, CDR1 is SQVTM and CDR2 ANQGSEA. The J segment lost 4 bases and the V segment lost 7 bases, leaving 5 bases of the junction unmatched.

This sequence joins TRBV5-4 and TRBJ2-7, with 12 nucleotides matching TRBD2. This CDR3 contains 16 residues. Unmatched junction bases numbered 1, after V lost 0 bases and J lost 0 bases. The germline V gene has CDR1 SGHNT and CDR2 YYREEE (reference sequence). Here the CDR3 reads CASSLGGLAGSYEQYF. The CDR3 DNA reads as TGTGCCAGCAGCTTGGGGGGACTAGCGGGCTCCTACGAGCAGTACTTC.

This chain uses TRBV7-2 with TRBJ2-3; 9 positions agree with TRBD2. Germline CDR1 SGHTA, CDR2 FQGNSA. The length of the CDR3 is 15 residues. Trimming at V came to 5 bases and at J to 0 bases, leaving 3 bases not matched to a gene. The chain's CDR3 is CASSPTSGSTDTQYF. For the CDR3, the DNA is TGTGCCAGCAGCCCGACTAGCGGCAGCACAGATACGCAGTATTTT.

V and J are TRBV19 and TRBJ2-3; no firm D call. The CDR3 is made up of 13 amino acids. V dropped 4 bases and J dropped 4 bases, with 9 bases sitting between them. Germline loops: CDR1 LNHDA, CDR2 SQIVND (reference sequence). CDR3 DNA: TGTGCCAGTAGTAGGGCGGCCGCAGATACGCAGTATTTT. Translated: CASSRAAADTQYF.

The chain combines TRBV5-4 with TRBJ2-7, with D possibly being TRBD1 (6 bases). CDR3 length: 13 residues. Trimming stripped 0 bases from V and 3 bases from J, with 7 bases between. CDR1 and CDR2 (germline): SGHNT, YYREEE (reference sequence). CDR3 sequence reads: CASSLGGGYEQYF. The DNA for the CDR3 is TGTGCCAGCAGCTTGGGAGGGGGCTACGAGCAGTACTTC.

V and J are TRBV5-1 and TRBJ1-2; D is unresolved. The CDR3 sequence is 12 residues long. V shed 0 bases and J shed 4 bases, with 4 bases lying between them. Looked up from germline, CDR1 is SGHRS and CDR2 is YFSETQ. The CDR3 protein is CASSLETYGYTF. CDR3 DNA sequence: TGCGCCAGCAGCTTGGAGACCTATGGCTACACCTTC.

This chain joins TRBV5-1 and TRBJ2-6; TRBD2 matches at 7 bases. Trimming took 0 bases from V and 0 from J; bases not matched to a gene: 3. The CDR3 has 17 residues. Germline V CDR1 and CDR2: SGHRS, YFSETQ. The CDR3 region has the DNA TGCGCCAGCAGCTTGGTGTCTAGCGGCTCTGGGGCCAACGTCCTGACTTTC. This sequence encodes CASSLVSSGSGANVLTF.

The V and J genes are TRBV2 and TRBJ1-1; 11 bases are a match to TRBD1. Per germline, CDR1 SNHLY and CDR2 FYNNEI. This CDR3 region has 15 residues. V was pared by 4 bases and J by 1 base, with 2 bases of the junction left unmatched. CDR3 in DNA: TGTGCCAGCAGTGGGACAGGGGGCGCGAACACTGAAGCTTTCTTT. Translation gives CASSGTGGANTEAFF.

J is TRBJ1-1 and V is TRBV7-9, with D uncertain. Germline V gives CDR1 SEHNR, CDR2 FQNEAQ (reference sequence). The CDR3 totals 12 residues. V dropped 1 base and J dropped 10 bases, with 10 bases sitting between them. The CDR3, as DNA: TGTGCCAGCAGCTTAGGTGGTGGGAGAGCTTTCTTT. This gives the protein CASSLGGGRAFF.

For the CDR3, the DNA is TGCGCCAGCAGCTTGGCCCCCGGGTGGATAAACGAGCAGTACTTC. Translated: CASSLAPGWINEQYF. This chain connects TRBV5-1 to TRBJ2-7, with D unresolved. The germline CDR1 and CDR2 sequences are SGHRS and YFSETQ. The CDR3 totals 15 residues. With 0 bases removed from V and 5 bases from J, the gap between germline ends came to 15 bases.

Here the CDR3 DNA reads TGTGCCAGCACCATAATAGTGGGAGGACGCACAGATACGCAGTATTTT. Translation: CASTIIVGGRTDTQYF. V and J are TRBV27 and TRBJ2-3, with TRBD2 as a possible D gene (6 bases). Between the trimmed V and J ends, which lost 7 bases and 1 base, there was a span of 18 bases. The CDR3 loop spans 16 amino acids. Looked up from germline, CDR1 is MNHEY and CDR2 is SMNVEV (reference sequence).

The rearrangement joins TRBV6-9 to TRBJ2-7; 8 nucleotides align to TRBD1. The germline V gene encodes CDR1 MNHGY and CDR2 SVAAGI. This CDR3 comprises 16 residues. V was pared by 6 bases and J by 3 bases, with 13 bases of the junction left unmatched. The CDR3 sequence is CASSQGQDLDYYEQYF. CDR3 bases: TGTGCCAGCAGCCAGGGACAGGACCTTGATTACTACGAGCAGTACTTC.

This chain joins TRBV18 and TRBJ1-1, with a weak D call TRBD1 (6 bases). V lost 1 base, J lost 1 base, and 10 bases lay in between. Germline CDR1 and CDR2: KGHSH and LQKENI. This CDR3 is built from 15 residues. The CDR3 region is CASSPLTGANTEAFF. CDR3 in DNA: TGTGCCAGCTCACCACTGACAGGAGCGAACACTGAAGCTTTCTTT.

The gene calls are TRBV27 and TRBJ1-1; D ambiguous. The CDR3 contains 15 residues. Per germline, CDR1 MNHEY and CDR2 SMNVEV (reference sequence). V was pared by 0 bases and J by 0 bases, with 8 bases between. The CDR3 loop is CASSLSPALNTEAFF. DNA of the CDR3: TGTGCCAGCAGTTTATCGCCAGCCTTGAACACTGAAGCTTTCTTT.

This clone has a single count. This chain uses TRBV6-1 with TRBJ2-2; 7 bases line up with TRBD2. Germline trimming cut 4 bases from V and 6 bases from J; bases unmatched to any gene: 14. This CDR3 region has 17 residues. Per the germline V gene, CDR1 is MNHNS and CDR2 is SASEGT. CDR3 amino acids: CASSAGTTFRRAGELFF. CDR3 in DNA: TGTGCCAGCAGTGCCGGGACTACCTTTAGGCGCGCCGGGGAGCTGTTTTTT.

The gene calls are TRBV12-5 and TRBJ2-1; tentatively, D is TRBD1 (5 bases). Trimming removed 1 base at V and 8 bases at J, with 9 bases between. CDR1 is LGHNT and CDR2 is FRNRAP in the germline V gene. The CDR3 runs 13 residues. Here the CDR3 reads CASGLDRTHEQFF. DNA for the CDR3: TGTGCTAGTGGTTTGGATCGGACACATGAGCAGTTCTTC.